This TCR beta chain was captured in a study of OX40 agonist ivuxolimab in advanced cancers. The wider study: Given to patients was ivuxolimab, an agonistic anti-OX40 (CD134) antibody. Intravenous ivuxolimab at 0.01 to 10 mg/kg was given to patients every 2 weeks.

The protocol was immunoSEQ multiplex PCR, while the TCRdb copy is restricted to in-frame clones and leaves out a portion. The repertoire consists of approximately 65,000 clones, with 86% occurring once and the leading ten covering roughly 1.1%. Overall study results and limits: At 0.1 to 3.0 mg/kg and by week 6, CD4+ and CD8+ T cells in the blood had expanded clonally.

With regard to this clone: Its antigen is not identified.

The germline CDR1 and CDR2 sequences are SNHLY and FYNNEI. Trimming removed 4 bases at V and 4 bases at J, with 10 bases between. The CDR3 spans 14 residues. V gene TRBV2 combines with J gene TRBJ2-2; D ambiguous. The sample here was CD4+ or CD8+ T cells sorted from blood, taken in a trial of the OX40 agonist ivuxolimab. This receptor was identified in an adult with an advanced solid tumor such as melanoma, head and neck, liver or kidney cancer. CDR3 nucleotides: TGTGCCAGCAGTGGGCAGGCAGTCACCGGGGAGCTGTTTTTT. This codes for CASSGQAVTGELFF.